Listed here is a single T cell receptor (beta chain). Antigen: not known. Sequencing was performed with immunoSEQ multiplex PCR; in TCRdb, only in-frame clones are kept and a portion is missing. The sample holds about 120,000 clones, roughly 90% seen once. V was clipped by 6 bases and J by 6 bases; unmatched bases: 4. This CDR3 is 13 amino acids long. The germline CDR1 and CDR2 sequences are MDHEN and SYDVKM. The data originate from a study of T cell responses to AZD1222 COVID-19 vaccine. Overall study context: Second doses that came at about 4 or about 12 weeks were put together. Study-level findings and limits: Spike-specific TCR breadth rose after two AZD1222 doses, and depth rose as well. White British donors predominated, females outnumbered males, and clonal diversity was possibly underestimated. Baseline seropositivity occurred in only a handful of AZD1222 recipients.

The material was peripheral blood, obtained on day 0 of AZD1222 vaccination. The V gene is TRBV28, the J gene TRBJ1-2; 10 positions agree with TRBD1. This clonotype was sampled from an adult in good health. CDR3 nucleotides: TGTGCCAGCAGGGGGACAGGGGCGAATGGCTACACCTTC. Protein: CASRGTGANGYTF.